This T cell receptor beta chain was recovered during a study of blood T cell repertoires in COVID-19. Background on the study: The United States, Italy and Spain supplied acute and convalescent COVID-19 samples.

Participants came from roughly 23 US areas, aged roughly 18 to 95 years. Assignments of participants to cohorts depended upon their own reported clinical history. This CDR3 comprises 15 residues. CDR1 is LNHDA and CDR2 is SQIVND in the germline V gene (reference sequence). V was shortened by 3 bases and J by 6 bases, with 15 bases between the two germline ends. Per the study methods: Using reference gene primer amplification, nucleated cell counts were estimated. Libraries were prepared by immunoSEQ multiplex PCR; TCRdb keeps only in-frame clonotypes and omits some of them. The V and J calls and the clone size are those of that table, but D and trimming were determined from the DNA. The repertoire consists of 250,000 to 400,000 clones, with 89% occurring once and the leading ten covering 5% to 5.5%.

The TCR comes from a man aged 60 to 75 who had recovered from COVID-19. Sequences were obtained from PBMCs or T cells enriched from blood (not recorded which). The chain combines TRBV19 with TRBJ1-5; D is unclear. The CDR3 sequence is CASSMRGWASQPQHF. The CDR3 bases are TGTGCCAGTAGTATGCGGGGATGGGCCTCTCAGCCCCAGCATTTT.